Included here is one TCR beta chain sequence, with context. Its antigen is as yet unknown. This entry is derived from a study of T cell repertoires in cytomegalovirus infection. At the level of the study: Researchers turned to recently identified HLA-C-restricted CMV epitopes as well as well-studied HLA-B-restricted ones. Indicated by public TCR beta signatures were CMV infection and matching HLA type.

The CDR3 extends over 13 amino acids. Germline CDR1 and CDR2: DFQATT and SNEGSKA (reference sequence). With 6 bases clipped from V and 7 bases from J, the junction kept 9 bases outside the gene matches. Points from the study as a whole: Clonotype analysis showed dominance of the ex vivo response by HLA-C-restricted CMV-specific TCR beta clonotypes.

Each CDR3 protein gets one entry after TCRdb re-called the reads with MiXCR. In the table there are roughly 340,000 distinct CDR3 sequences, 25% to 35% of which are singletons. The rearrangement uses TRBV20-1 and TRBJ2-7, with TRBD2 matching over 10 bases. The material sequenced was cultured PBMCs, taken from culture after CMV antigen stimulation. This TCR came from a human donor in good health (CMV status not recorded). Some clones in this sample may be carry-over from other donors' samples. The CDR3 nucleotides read TGCAGTGCCCCTGGACTAGCGGACTCGGAGCAGTACTTC. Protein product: CSAPGLADSEQYF.